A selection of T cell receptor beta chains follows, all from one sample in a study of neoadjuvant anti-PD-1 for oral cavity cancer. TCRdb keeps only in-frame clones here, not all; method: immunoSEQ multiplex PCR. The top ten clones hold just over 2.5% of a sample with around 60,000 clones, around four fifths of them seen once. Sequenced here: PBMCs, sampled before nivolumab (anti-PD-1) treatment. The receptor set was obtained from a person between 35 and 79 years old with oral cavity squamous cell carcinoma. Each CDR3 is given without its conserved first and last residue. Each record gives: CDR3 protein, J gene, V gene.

cdr3_aa: ASSQDSYGYT; j_call: TRBJ1-2; v_call: TRBV28
cdr3_aa: ASSGRGKGSPLH; j_call: TRBJ1-6; v_call: TRBV9
cdr3_aa: SVEDRGIGTEAF; j_call: TRBJ1-1; v_call: TRBV29-1
cdr3_aa: ASSKAGGYYEQY; j_call: TRBJ2-7; v_call: TRBV19
cdr3_aa: ASSPSGANTGELF; j_call: TRBJ2-2; v_call: TRBV7-9
cdr3_aa: ASSTGPQETQY; j_call: TRBJ2-5; v_call: TRBV5-4
cdr3_aa: ASSPRLGTDTQY; j_call: TRBJ2-3; v_call: TRBV9
cdr3_aa: ATGQNEKLF; j_call: TRBJ1-4; v_call: TRBV10-3
cdr3_aa: ASTPGSANTEAF; j_call: TRBJ1-1; v_call: TRBV5-1
cdr3_aa: SAPHGQGQETQY; j_call: TRBJ2-5; v_call: TRBV29-1
cdr3_aa: SVGGSGTEAF; j_call: TRBJ1-1; v_call: TRBV29-1
cdr3_aa: ASSFRGTGVSYEQY; j_call: TRBJ2-7; v_call: TRBV5-6
cdr3_aa: ASSLLGYNEQF; j_call: TRBJ2-1; v_call: TRBV28
cdr3_aa: ASTHLGDYGYT; j_call: TRBJ1-2; v_call: TRBV6-5
cdr3_aa: SVENSGGYNEQF; j_call: TRBJ2-1; v_call: TRBV29-1
cdr3_aa: ASSQAAGGFAYGYT; j_call: TRBJ1-2; v_call: TRBV4-1
cdr3_aa: ASEKASGYNEQF; j_call: TRBJ2-1; v_call: TRBV28
cdr3_aa: ASSPGWNEQY; j_call: .; v_call: TRBV6-5
cdr3_aa: ASSAGLNTEAF; j_call: TRBJ1-1; v_call: TRBV10-1
cdr3_aa: ASSRQTGDEQF; j_call: TRBJ2-1; v_call: TRBV5-4
cdr3_aa: ASSHPSPGLAGGASTDTQY; j_call: TRBJ2-3; v_call: TRBV4-1
cdr3_aa: SVEREVDGELF; j_call: TRBJ2-2; v_call: TRBV29-1